The 32 T cell receptor beta chains below come from one sample, sequenced in a study of T cell changes during pregnancy in multiple sclerosis. Assay: immunoSEQ multiplex PCR; the TCRdb copy retains only in-frame clones and omits some. The sample yields some 120,000 clones, approximately 96% seen once. The sequenced sample was peripheral blood, obtained after pregnancy. These receptors all come from a female donor with multiple sclerosis, enrolled in a pregnancy study.

This clone was seen a single time. The V gene is TRBV4-1, the J gene TRBJ1-2, with TRBD1 matching over 8 bases. J gave up 3 bases and V 3 bases, and 6 bases lay outside the gene matches. CDR3 length equals 15 residues. The germline gives CDR1 MGHRA, CDR2 YSYEKL. CDR3 region: CASSHLDRADYGYTF. The CDR3 nucleotides read TGCGCCAGCAGCCACCTGGACAGGGCGGACTATGGCTACACCTTC.

The chain has TRBV27 and TRBJ1-5; 9 nucleotides align to TRBD1. Looked up from germline, CDR1 is MNHEY and CDR2 is SMNVEV (reference sequence). This CDR3 has 15 residues. After removal of 5 bases from V and 3 bases from J, the junction contained 5 bases not matched to a gene. This chain's CDR3 is CASSVTGGDNQPQHF. DNA for the CDR3: TGTGCCAGCAGTGTGACAGGGGGTGACAATCAGCCCCAGCATTTT.

CDR3 nucleotides: TGTGCCAGCAGCCGGGACAGGGCGAATGAGCAGTTCTTC. Protein product: CASSRDRANEQFF. The V and J genes are TRBV5-4 and TRBJ2-1, with TRBD1 matching 9 bases. Trimming took 4 bases from V and 7 from J; bases not matched to a gene: 3. CDR1 is SGHNT and CDR2 is YYREEE in the germline V gene (reference sequence). The CDR3 runs 13 residues. The variable domain in full, with the rest retrieved from reference TRBV5-4 and TRBJ2-1, is ETGVTQSPTHLIKTRGQQVTLRCSSQSGHNTVSWYQQALGQGPQFIFQYYREEENGRGNFPPRFSGLQFPNYSSELNVNALELDDSALYLCASSRDRANEQFFGPGTRLTVL.

V and J are TRBV10-3 and TRBJ2-2; tentative D call: TRBD2 (7 bases). CDR1 ENHRY and CDR2 SYGVKD come from the germline V gene. This CDR3 region has 16 residues. V gave up 2 bases and J gave up 3 bases, with 13 bases separating them. CDR3 protein: CAISEPKGGDTGELFF. Here the CDR3 DNA reads TGTGCCATCAGTGAGCCCAAGGGGGGGGACACCGGGGAGCTGTTTTTT.

The CDR3 protein is CASGSGTRPTEQYF. In DNA form, the CDR3 reads TGTGCCAGCGGATCCGGGACTAGGCCGACGGAGCAGTATTTT. This rearrangement joins TRBV2 to TRBJ2-3; 8 bases agree with TRBD2. Per the germline V gene, CDR1 is SNHLY and CDR2 is FYNNEI. Losses at the gene ends were 8 bases for V and 11 bases for J; bases not matched to a gene: 15. The CDR3 is 14 residues long.

V and J are TRBV9 and TRBJ2-1, with 11 bases that match TRBD2. The length of the CDR3 is 16 residues. Germline V gives CDR1 SGDLS, CDR2 YYNGEE. The V segment lost 0 bases and the J segment 7 bases; nucleotides outside the gene matches: 6. CDR3 region: CASSVGLAGGWNEQFF. The CDR3 DNA reads as TGTGCCAGCAGCGTAGGTCTAGCGGGAGGCTGGAATGAGCAGTTCTTC.

This chain connects TRBV28 to TRBJ2-7, with D possibly being TRBD2 (5 bases). The CDR3 runs to 13 residues. Trimming removed 3 bases from V and 2 bases from J, with 8 bases in between. In germline, CDR1 is MDHEN, CDR2 SYDVKM. CDR3 region: CASSLGVTYEQYF. CDR3 bases: TGTGCCAGCAGTTTGGGAGTTACCTACGAGCAGTACTTC. Variable domain in full (rest from reference TRBV28 and TRBJ2-7): DVKVTQSSRYLVKRTGEKVFLECVQDMDHENMFWYRQDPGLGLRLIYFSYDVKMKEKGDIPEGYSVSREKKERFSLILESASTNQTSMYLCASSLGVTYEQYFGPGTRLTVT.

The gene calls are TRBV7-9 and TRBJ2-2; TRBD1 matches 7 bases. CDR1 is SEHNR and CDR2 is FQNEAQ in the germline V gene (reference sequence). The CDR3 totals 15 residues. V was clipped by 4 bases and J by 3 bases; unmatched bases: 5. The CDR3 DNA follows: TGTGCCAGCAGCTATCCGGGACAGTACACCGGGGAGCTGTTTTTT. This translates into CASSYPGQYTGELFF.

The chain has TRBV19 and TRBJ2-3; a weak D match, TRBD2 (6 bases). Trimming pared 3 bases from V and 1 base from J, leaving 11 bases between. The CDR3 sequence is 15 residues long. CDR1 LNHDA and CDR2 SQIVND come from the germline V gene (reference sequence). The CDR3 loop is CASSISGVGTDTQYF. The CDR3 DNA reads as TGTGCCAGTAGTATCTCGGGAGTGGGCACAGATACGCAGTATTTT.

This chain uses TRBV4-3 with TRBJ1-1; no clear D gene. The length of the CDR3 is 15 residues. The germline gives CDR1 LGHNA, CDR2 YSLEER. Trimming shortened V by 0 bases and J by 6 bases, and 14 bases separated the two germline ends. The CDR3 loop is CASSQEPIRQAEAFF. CDR3 bases: TGCGCCAGCAGCCAAGAACCTATAAGGCAGGCTGAAGCTTTCTTT.

J is TRBJ1-2 and V is TRBV5-4; 8 bases line up with TRBD1. The CDR3 is made up of 17 amino acids. The germline gives CDR1 SGHNT, CDR2 YYREEE (reference sequence). The J segment lost 8 bases and the V segment lost 5 bases, leaving 20 bases of the junction unmatched. The CDR3 is CASSPSPRDRRSSGYTF. CDR3 sequence (DNA): TGTGCCAGCAGTCCTTCCCCTCGGGACAGGCGATCTTCCGGCTACACCTTC.

Concerning this clone itself: A junction end diverges from the germline sequence, so it may reflect a read error. The chain recombines TRBV7-7 with TRBJ2-5, with D perhaps TRBD1 (5 bases). Germline loops: CDR1 SSHAT, CDR2 FNYEAQ (reference sequence). The CDR3 runs 14 residues. CDR3 loop: CASSLSGLGETQYF. In nucleotides, the CDR3 is TGTGCTAGCAGCTTATCAGGGCTCGGCGAGACCCAGTACTTC.

The rearrangement joins TRBV28 to TRBJ1-1, with 7 positions matching TRBD1. The CDR3 runs to 13 residues. Per germline, CDR1 MDHEN and CDR2 SYDVKM. V lost 8 bases, J lost 1 base, and 4 bases stayed unmatched. The CDR3 region is CASEGGSNTEAFF. As DNA, the CDR3 is TGTGCCAGCGAAGGGGGCTCGAACACTGAAGCTTTCTTT.

J is TRBJ2-1 and V is TRBV7-2; D is ambiguous. Germline V gives CDR1 SGHTA, CDR2 FQGNSA. The CDR3 is 18 amino acids. V shed 2 bases and J shed 0 bases, with 17 bases lying between them. The CDR3 spells CASSLRRVRVSSYNEQFF. The DNA of the CDR3 is TGTGCCAGCAGCTTACGCCGGGTTCGGGTGAGCTCCTACAATGAGCAGTTCTTC.

The rearrangement uses TRBV6-1 and TRBJ2-3; 8 nucleotides align to TRBD2. This CDR3 comprises 16 residues. Germline V gene sequence: CDR1 MNHNS, CDR2 SASEGT. Trimming took 0 bases from V and 5 from J; bases not matched to a gene: 7. The CDR3 here is CASSEAERGIIDTQYF. The CDR3 nucleotides are TGTGCCAGCAGTGAAGCTGAGCGGGGGATCATAGATACGCAGTATTTT.

A single count supports this clone. The chain is built from TRBV21-1 and TRBJ1-4; TRBD1 is taken as the D call from the table, unchecked against the DNA. TRBV21-1 is reported as a pseudogene. This CDR3 contains 15 residues. The CDR3 nucleotides read TGTGCCAGCAGCAAAGCAGCAGGGGGGAATGAAAAACTGTTTTTT. Its protein product is CASSKAAGGNEKLFF.

This clone appeared a single time. The chain joins TRBV19 to TRBJ2-1, with 7 bases that match TRBD2. The trim removed 1 base at V and 6 bases at J, leaving 3 bases unmatched. This CDR3 has 14 residues. CDR1 and CDR2 (germline): LNHDA, SQIVND (reference sequence). The CDR3: CASSIASGFNEQFF. The CDR3 nucleotides are TGTGCCAGTAGTATAGCTAGCGGCTTCAATGAGCAGTTCTTC.

The chain is built from TRBV2 and TRBJ2-3; 7 nucleotides agree with TRBD2. The length of the CDR3 is 15 residues. V shed 4 bases, J shed 1 base, and the junction held 5 bases outside the gene matches. CDR1 is SNHLY, CDR2 FYNNEI, per germline. CDR3 residues: CASSGGRGGTDTQYF. CDR3 nucleotide sequence: TGTGCCAGCAGTGGGGGGAGGGGAGGCACAGATACGCAGTATTTT.

This chain connects TRBV28 to TRBJ2-7; D is possibly TRBD2 (6 bases). V was clipped by 2 bases and J by 4 bases, with 12 bases between them. Germline V gives CDR1 MDHEN, CDR2 SYDVKM. This CDR3 contains 14 residues. DNA for the CDR3: TGTGCCAGCAGTTTAACGGGAGCCTATTACGAGCAGTACTTC. Translating it yields CASSLTGAYYEQYF.

The chain carries TRBV5-3 and TRBJ1-5, with D possibly being TRBD1 (5 bases). TRBV5-3 counts as an open reading frame of uncertain function. The V end was cut by 9 bases, the J end by 6 bases, with 19 bases between. The CDR3 runs 14 residues. This CDR3 reads CAKPPGRQFQPQHF. The CDR3 nucleotides read TGTGCCAAACCACCTGGCCGACAGTTTCAGCCCCAGCATTTT.

The chain has TRBV7-2 and TRBJ2-1, with TRBD1 identical over 8 bases. Trimming took 2 bases from V and 8 from J; bases not matched to a gene: 8. There are 15 residues in the CDR3. Germline assignment: CDR1 SGHTA and CDR2 FQGNSA. In nucleotides, the CDR3 is TGTGCCAGCAGCTTATCGGCAGGGGGCGCTTATGAGCAGTTCTTC. Translated, it gives CASSLSAGGAYEQFF. Full variable domain (missing parts from reference TRBV7-2 and TRBJ2-1): GAGVSQSPSNKVTEKGKDVELRCDPISGHTALYWYRQSLGQGLEFLIYFQGNSAPDKSGLPSDRFSAERTGGSVSTLTIQRTQQEDSAVYLCASSLSAGGAYEQFFGPGTRLTVL.

This clone was recorded once. This chain connects TRBV19 to TRBJ1-3; TRBD1 matches at 8 bases. J gave up 6 bases and V 9 bases, and 4 bases lay outside the gene matches. There are 12 residues in the CDR3. CDR1 and CDR2 (germline): LNHDA, SQIVND (reference sequence). The CDR3: CASGQGANTIYF. The CDR3 DNA reads TGTGCCAGCGGACAGGGAGCAAACACCATATATTTT.

The gene calls are TRBV9 and TRBJ2-3; TRBD1 matches at 9 bases. The CDR3 is 19 residues long. V lost 4 bases to trimming and J lost 2 bases; unmatched junction nucleotides: 17. Germline V CDR1 and CDR2: SGDLS, YYNGEE. As DNA, the CDR3 is TGTGCCAGCAGCCCCACCGCCCCCGGGACAGGGTACCCCACAGATACGCAGTATTTT. It encodes CASSPTAPGTGYPTDTQYF.

This chain connects TRBV19 to TRBJ2-5; 8 bases line up with TRBD2. The CDR3 sequence is 14 residues long. Germline assignment: CDR1 LNHDA and CDR2 SQIVND (reference sequence). Trimming at V came to 2 bases and at J to 3 bases, leaving 2 bases not matched to a gene. DNA for the CDR3: TGTGCCAGTAGTATACTCGGGGGGGAAGAGACCCAGTACTTC. Amino acid sequence: CASSILGGEETQYF.

The rearrangement joins TRBV2 to TRBJ2-5; possible D gene TRBD1, 5 bases. V was pared by 6 bases and J by 1 base, with 9 bases between. This CDR3 region has 13 residues. Germline V CDR1 and CDR2: SNHLY, FYNNEI. For the CDR3, the DNA is TGTGCCAGCAGGAAGGACACCCAAGAGACCCAGTACTTC. Protein sequence: CASRKDTQETQYF. Full variable domain (remainder filled in from reference TRBV2 and TRBJ2-5): EPEVTQTPSHQVTQMGQEVILRCVPISNHLYFYWYRQILGQKVEFLVSFYNNEISEKSEIFDDQFSVERPDGSNFTLKIRSTKLEDSAMYFCASRKDTQETQYFGPGTRLLVL.

This chain links TRBV5-4 with TRBJ1-2, with TRBD1 matching 9 bases. The CDR3 is 14 residues long. J gave up 2 bases and V 2 bases, and 1 base lay outside the gene matches. From germline, CDR1 is SGHNT and CDR2 YYREEE (reference sequence). The CDR3 loop reads CASSFGQGNYGYTF. The CDR3 DNA reads as TGTGCCAGCAGCTTTGGACAGGGGAACTATGGCTACACCTTC.

CDR3 loop: CAISDAMGQQPQHF. Written as DNA, the CDR3 is TGTGCCATCAGTGACGCGATGGGACAACAGCCCCAGCATTTT. V and J are TRBV10-3 and TRBJ1-5; maybe TRBD1 (6 bases). Per the germline V gene, CDR1 is ENHRY and CDR2 is SYGVKD. V gave up 3 bases and J gave up 7 bases, with 13 bases separating them. CDR3 size: 14 residues.

The chain employs TRBV5-5 and TRBJ1-1, with D unresolved. V lost 4 bases and J 0 bases, leaving 10 bases between the germline ends. The CDR3 spans 14 residues. Germline loops: CDR1 SGHKS, CDR2 YYEKEE (reference sequence). The CDR3 sequence is CASSRGIMNTEAFF. DNA for the CDR3: TGTGCCAGCAGCCGGGGAATCATGAACACTGAAGCTTTCTTT. The full variable domain, its missing parts supplied by reference TRBV5-5 and TRBJ1-1, is DAGVTQSPTHLIKTRGQQVTLRCSPISGHKSVSWYQQVLGQGPQFIFQYYEKEERGRGNFPDRFSARQFPNYSSELNVNALLLGDSALYLCASSRGIMNTEAFFGQGTRLTVV.

The chain links TRBV7-6 to TRBJ2-1, with a possible D match to TRBD2 (5 bases). Per germline, CDR1 SGHVS and CDR2 FNYEAQ. This CDR3 has 12 residues. Trimming left V 2 bases short and J 7 bases short, with 6 bases between. The CDR3 DNA follows: TGTGCCAGCAGCTTATCGGGAAATGAGCAGTTCTTC. This translates into CASSLSGNEQFF.

The V and J genes are TRBV11-2 and TRBJ1-4; 7 positions agree with TRBD1. The length of the CDR3 is 16 residues. The trim removed 6 bases at V and 8 bases at J, leaving 15 bases unmatched. From germline, CDR1 is SGHAT and CDR2 FQNNGV. CDR3 sequence reads: CASRPQGREKKEKLFF. The CDR3 DNA is TGTGCCAGCAGACCACAGGGGAGAGAGAAGAAAGAAAAACTGTTTTTT. The full variable domain, its missing parts supplied by reference TRBV11-2 and TRBJ1-4, is EAGVAQSPRYKIIEKRQSVAFWCNPISGHATLYWYQQILGQGPKLLIQFQNNGVVDDSQLPKDRFSAERLKGVDSTLKIQPAKLEDSAVYLCASRPQGREKKEKLFFGSGTQLSVL.

The chain combines TRBV30 with TRBJ2-4, with 7 bases identical to TRBD1. Trimming took 3 bases from V and 0 from J; bases not matched to a gene: 5. Germline V lookup: CDR1 GTSNPN, CDR2 SVGIG (reference sequence). The CDR3 sequence is 15 residues long. Here the CDR3 reads CAWSEGAVAKNIQYF. The CDR3 DNA reads TGTGCCTGGAGCGAGGGGGCGGTAGCCAAAAACATTCAGTACTTC.

Comment on this clone: This sample includes further DNA sequences coding for the same CDR3. V and J are TRBV6-5 and TRBJ2-7; TRBD2 agrees at 11 bases. CDR3 size: 13 residues. Germline-derived CDR1 and CDR2 are MNHEY and SVGAGI. Losses at the gene ends were 5 bases for V and 12 bases for J; bases not matched to a gene: 9. Here the CDR3 DNA reads TGTGCCAGCAGTCCCGGAACTAGCGGGAGACTGTACTTC. Its translation: CASSPGTSGRLYF.